The sequence of this T cell receptor (beta chain) was determined in a study of blood T cell repertoires in COVID-19. Repertoires were generated with immunoSEQ multiplex PCR, while TCRdb's copy carries only in-frame clones and drops some. The table records fewer than 350,000 clones, less than 85% of them present only once. The germline CDR1 and CDR2 sequences are MNHEY and SVGAGI. The CDR3 contains 14 residues. Trimming cost V 6 bases and J 2 bases; bases outside gene matches: 3. Sequenced input: PBMCs or T cells enriched from blood (not recorded which). The source is a young woman who had been exposed to COVID-19. The rearrangement uses TRBV6-5 and TRBJ1-4, with 7 bases aligning to TRBD1. CDR3 DNA: TGTGCCAGCAGGACAGGGTCCACTAATGAAAAACTGTTTTTT. Amino acid sequence: CASRTGSTNEKLFF.